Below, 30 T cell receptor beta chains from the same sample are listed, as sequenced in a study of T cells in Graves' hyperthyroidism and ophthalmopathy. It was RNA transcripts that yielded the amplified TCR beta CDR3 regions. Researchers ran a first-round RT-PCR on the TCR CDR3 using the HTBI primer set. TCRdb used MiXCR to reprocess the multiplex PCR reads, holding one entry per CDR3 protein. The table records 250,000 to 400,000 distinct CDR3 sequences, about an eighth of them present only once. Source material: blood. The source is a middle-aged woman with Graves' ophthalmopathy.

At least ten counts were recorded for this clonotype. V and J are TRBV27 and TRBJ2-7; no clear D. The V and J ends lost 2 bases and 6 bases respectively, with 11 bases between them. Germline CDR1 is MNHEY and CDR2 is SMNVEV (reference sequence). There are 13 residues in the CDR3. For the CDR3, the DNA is TGTGCCAGCAGTTTAACCCTACGCTCCGAGCAGTACTTC. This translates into CASSLTLRSEQYF.

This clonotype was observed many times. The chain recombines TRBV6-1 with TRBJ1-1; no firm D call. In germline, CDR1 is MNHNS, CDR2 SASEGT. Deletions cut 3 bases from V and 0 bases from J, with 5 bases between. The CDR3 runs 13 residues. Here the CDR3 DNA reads TGTGCCAGCAGTGACACTCTGAACACTGAAGCTTTCTTT. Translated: CASSDTLNTEAFF.

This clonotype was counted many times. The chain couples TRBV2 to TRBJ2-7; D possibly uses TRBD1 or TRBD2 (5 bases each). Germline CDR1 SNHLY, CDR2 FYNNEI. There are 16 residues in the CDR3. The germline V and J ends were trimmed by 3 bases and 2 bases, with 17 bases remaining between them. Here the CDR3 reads CASSEGVRVRTYEQYF. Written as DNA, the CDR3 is TGTGCCAGCAGTGAGGGGGTCAGGGTAAGGACCTACGAGCAGTACTTC.

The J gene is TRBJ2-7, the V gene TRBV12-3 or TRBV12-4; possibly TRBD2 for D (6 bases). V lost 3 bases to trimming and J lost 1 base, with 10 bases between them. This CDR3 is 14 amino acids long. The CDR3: CASSFGSGSYEQYF. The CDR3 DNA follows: TGTGCCAGCAGTTTCGGGAGCGGTTCCTACGAGCAGTACTTC.

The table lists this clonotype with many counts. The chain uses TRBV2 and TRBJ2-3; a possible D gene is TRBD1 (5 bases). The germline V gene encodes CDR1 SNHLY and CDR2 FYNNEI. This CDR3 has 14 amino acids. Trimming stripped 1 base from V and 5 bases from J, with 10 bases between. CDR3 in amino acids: CASSEEGAVDTQYF. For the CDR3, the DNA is TGTGCCAGCAGTGAAGAAGGGGCGGTAGATACGCAGTATTTT.

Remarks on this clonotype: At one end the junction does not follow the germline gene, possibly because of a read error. The chain's CDR3 is CACSLRLAGNEQFF. The CDR3 DNA reads as TGTGCCTGCAGTTTACGGCTAGCGGGTAATGAGCAGTTCTTC. The gene calls are TRBV27 and TRBJ2-1, with 8 bases that match TRBD2. The CDR3 spans 14 residues. CDR1 and CDR2 from the germline V gene are MNHEY and SMNVEV (reference sequence).

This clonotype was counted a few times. The CDR3 nucleotides read TGTGCCAGCAGTTACCCCGCCGTGGACTACTCCTACGAGCAGTACTTC. Translating gives CASSYPAVDYSYEQYF. This sequence joins TRBV28 and TRBJ2-7; perhaps TRBD2 as D (6 bases). V dropped 4 bases and J dropped 0 bases, with 16 bases sitting between them. Germline assignment: CDR1 MDHEN and CDR2 SYDVKM. The CDR3 is 16 residues long.

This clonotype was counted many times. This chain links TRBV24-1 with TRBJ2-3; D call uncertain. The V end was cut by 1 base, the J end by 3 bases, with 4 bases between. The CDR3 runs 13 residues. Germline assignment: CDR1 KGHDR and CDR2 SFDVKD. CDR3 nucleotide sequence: TGTGCCACCAGTGATTTCGAGACAGATACGCAGTATTTT. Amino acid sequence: CATSDFETDTQYF.

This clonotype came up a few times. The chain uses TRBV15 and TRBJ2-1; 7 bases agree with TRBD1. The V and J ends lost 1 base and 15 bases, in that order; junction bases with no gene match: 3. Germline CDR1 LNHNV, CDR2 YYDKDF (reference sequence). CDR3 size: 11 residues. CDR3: CATSRGTGVFF. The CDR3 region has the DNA TGTGCCACCAGCAGAGGAACAGGGGTGTTCTTC.

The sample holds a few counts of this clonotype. The CDR3 region has the DNA TGTGCCACCAGTGAACCCGGGACAGGGGTTCGCGGCTACACCTTC. This sequence encodes CATSEPGTGVRGYTF. This chain connects TRBV24-1 to TRBJ1-2; 10 bases fit TRBD1. V lost 4 bases and J lost 8; bases outside the gene matches: 9. The CDR3 has 15 amino acids. The germline gives CDR1 KGHDR, CDR2 SFDVKD.

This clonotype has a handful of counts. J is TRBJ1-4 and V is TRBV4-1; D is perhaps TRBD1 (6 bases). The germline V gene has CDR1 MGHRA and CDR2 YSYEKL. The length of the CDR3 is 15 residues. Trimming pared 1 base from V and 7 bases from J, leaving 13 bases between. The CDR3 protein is CASSQAGHKSEKLFF. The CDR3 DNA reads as TGCGCCAGCAGCCAAGCGGGACACAAGAGTGAAAAACTGTTTTTT.

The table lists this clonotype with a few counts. The CDR3 region is CASSLETTEAFF. The CDR3 DNA reads TGTGCCAGCAGCTTGGAGACGACTGAAGCTTTCTTT. V is TRBV5-5 and J is TRBJ1-1; no clear D gene. The CDR3 has 12 amino acids. Germline V gives CDR1 SGHKS, CDR2 YYEKEE (reference sequence). The ends were cut back, 0 bases at V and 5 bases at J, with 5 bases in the middle.

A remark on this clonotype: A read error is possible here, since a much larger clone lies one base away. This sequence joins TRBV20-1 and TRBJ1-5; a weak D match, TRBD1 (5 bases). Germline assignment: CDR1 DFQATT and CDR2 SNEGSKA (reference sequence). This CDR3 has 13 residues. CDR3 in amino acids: CGAAGDGNQPQHF. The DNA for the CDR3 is TGCGGTGCAGCTGGGGACGGCAATCAGCCCCAGCATTTT.

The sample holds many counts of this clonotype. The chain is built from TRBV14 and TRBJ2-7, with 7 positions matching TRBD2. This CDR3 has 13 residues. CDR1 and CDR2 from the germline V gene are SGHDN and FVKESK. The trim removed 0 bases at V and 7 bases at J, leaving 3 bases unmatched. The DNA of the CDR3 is TGTGCCAGCAGCCAAGATTTGGGAGGGGAGCAGTACTTC. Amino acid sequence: CASSQDLGGEQYF.

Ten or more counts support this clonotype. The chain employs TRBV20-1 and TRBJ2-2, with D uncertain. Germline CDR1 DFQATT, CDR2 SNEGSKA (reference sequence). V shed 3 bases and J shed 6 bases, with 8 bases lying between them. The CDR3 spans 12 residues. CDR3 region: CSASSEPGELFF. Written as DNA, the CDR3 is TGCAGTGCTAGCTCGGAGCCCGGGGAGCTGTTTTTT.

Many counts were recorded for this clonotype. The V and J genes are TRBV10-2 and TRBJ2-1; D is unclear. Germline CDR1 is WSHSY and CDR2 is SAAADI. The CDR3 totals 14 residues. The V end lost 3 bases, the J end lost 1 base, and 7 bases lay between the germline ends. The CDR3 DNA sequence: TGCGCCAGCAGTGATACCGGGTCCTACAATGAGCAGTTCTTC. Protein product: CASSDTGSYNEQFF.

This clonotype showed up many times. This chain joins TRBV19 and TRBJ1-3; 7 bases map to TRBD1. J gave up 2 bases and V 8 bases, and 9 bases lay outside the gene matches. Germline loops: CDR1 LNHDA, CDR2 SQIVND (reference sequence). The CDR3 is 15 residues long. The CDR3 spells CASGGTDTPGNTIYF. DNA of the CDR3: TGTGCCAGTGGAGGGACAGACACCCCTGGAAACACCATATATTTT.

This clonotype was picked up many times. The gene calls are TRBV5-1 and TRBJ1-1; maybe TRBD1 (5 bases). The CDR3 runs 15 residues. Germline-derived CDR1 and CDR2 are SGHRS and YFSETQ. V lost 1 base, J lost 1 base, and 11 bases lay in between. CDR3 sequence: CASSLQGRQNTEAFF. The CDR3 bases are TGCGCCAGCAGCTTGCAGGGACGGCAGAACACTGAAGCTTTCTTT.

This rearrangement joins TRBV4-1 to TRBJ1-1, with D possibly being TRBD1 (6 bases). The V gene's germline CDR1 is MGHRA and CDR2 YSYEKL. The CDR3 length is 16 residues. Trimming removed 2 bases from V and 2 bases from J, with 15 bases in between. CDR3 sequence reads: CASSQKTDRPNTEAFF. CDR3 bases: TGCGCCAGCAGCCAAAAAACCGACAGGCCTAACACTGAAGCTTTCTTT.

The DNA of the CDR3 is TGTGCCTGGAGTTGGGCCACTCCGGGACAGGGGAACACTGAAGCTTTCTTT. It yields the protein CAWSWATPGQGNTEAFF. The chain employs TRBV30 and TRBJ1-1, with 9 positions matching TRBD1. J lost 1 base, V lost 2 bases, and 11 bases had no gene match. Germline CDR1 and CDR2: GTSNPN and SVGIG (reference sequence). The CDR3 has 17 residues.

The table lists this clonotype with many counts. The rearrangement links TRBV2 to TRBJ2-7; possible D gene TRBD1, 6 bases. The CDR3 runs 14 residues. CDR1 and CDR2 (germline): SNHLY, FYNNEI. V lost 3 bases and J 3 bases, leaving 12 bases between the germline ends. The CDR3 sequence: CASSDKTGNYEQYF. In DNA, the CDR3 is TGTGCCAGCAGTGATAAGACAGGTAACTACGAGCAGTACTTC.

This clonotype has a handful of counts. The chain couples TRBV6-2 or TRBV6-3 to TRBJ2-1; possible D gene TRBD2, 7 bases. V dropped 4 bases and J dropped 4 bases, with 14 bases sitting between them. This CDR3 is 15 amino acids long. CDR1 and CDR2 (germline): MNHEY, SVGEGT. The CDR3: CASSFGRGGYNEQFF. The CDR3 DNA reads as TGTGCCAGCAGTTTCGGCAGGGGAGGGTACAATGAGCAGTTCTTC.

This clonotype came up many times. For the CDR3, the DNA is TGTGCCAGCAGCTTAGTCTCCAATTCACCCCTCCACTTT. It codes for CASSLVSNSPLHF. This chain links TRBV7-2 with TRBJ1-6, with unresolved D. Trimming took 1 base from V and 7 from J, leaving 5 bases between them. Germline lookup yields CDR1 SGHTA and CDR2 FQGNSA. This CDR3 is 13 amino acids long.

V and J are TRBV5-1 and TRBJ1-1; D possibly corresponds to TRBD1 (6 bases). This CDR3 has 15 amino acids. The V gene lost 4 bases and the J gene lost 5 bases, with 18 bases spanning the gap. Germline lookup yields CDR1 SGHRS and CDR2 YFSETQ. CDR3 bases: TGCGCCAGCAGCGGATTTGGGACAACCTCTACTGAAGCTTTCTTT. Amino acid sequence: CASSGFGTTSTEAFF.

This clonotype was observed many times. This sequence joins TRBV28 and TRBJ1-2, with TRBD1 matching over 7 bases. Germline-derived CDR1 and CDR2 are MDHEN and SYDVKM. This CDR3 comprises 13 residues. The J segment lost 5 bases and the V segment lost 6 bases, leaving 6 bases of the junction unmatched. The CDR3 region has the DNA TGTGCCAGCAGAGCGACAGGGTTTTATGGCTACACCTTC. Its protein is CASRATGFYGYTF.

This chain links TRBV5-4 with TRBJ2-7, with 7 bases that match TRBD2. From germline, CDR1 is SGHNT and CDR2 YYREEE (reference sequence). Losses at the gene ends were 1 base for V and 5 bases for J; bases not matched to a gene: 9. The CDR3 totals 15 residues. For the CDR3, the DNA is TGTGCCAGCAGCTTGCTCGGCGGGAGTCCCGACGAGCAGTACTTC. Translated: CASSLLGGSPDEQYF.

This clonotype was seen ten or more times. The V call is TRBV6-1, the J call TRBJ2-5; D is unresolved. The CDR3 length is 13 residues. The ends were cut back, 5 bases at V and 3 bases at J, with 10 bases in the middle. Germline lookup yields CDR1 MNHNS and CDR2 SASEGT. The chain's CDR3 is CASSFDEEETQYF. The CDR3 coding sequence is TGTGCCAGCAGTTTCGACGAAGAAGAGACCCAGTACTTC.

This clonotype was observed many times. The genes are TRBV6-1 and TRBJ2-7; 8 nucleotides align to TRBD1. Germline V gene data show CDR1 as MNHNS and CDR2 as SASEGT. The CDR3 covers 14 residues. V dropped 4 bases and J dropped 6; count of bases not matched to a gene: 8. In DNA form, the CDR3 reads TGTGCCAGCAGTGTCACCAGGGGGCTTGGCGAGCAGTACTTC. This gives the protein CASSVTRGLGEQYF.

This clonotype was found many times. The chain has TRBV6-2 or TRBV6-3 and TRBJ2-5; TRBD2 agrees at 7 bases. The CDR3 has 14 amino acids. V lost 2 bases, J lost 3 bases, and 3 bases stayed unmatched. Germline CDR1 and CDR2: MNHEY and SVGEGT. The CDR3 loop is CASSYLRGEETQYF. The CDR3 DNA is TGTGCCAGCAGTTACCTCCGGGGGGAAGAGACCCAGTACTTC.

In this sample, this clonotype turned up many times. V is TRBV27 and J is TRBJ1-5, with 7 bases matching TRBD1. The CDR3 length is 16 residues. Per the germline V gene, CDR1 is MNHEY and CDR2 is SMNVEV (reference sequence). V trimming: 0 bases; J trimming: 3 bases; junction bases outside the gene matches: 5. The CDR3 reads CASSLSGQNFNQPQHF. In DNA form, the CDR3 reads TGTGCCAGCAGTTTATCGGGACAGAATTTCAATCAGCCCCAGCATTTT.